The 14 T cell receptor beta chains in this list originate from one sample, sequenced in a study of T cell repertoires in cytomegalovirus infection. TCRdb reprocessed the reads via MiXCR and lists one record per CDR3 protein. The sample has about 150,000 distinct CDR3 sequences, 20% to 30% seen once. Sequenced input: PBMCs. These receptors all stem from a human donor in good health (CMV status not recorded). Some clones in this sample may be carry-over from other donors' samples.

The chain uses TRBV25-1 and TRBJ2-5; D not resolved. The CDR3 covers 14 residues. Deletions cut 4 bases from V and 2 bases from J, with 11 bases between. Germline-derived CDR1 and CDR2 are MGHDK and SYGVNS. As DNA, the CDR3 is TGTGCCAGCAGTGGGCGGCGGCAACAAGAGACCCAGTACTTC. Protein sequence: CASSGRRQQETQYF. The whole variable domain, remainder taken from reference TRBV25-1 and TRBJ2-5, is EADIYQTPRYLVIGTGKKITLECSQTMGHDKMYWYQQDPGMELHLIHYSYGVNSTEKGDLSSESTVSRIRTEHFPLTLESARPSHTSQYLCASSGRRQQETQYFGPGTRLLVL.

The chain carries TRBV29-1 and TRBJ2-1; 7 bases agree with TRBD2. There are 13 residues in the CDR3. The germline V gene encodes CDR1 SQVTM and CDR2 ANQGSEA. V lost 3 bases, J lost 7 bases, and 6 bases stayed unmatched. The CDR3 region is CSVDLAGVNEQFF. The CDR3 DNA follows: TGCAGCGTTGATCTCGCGGGAGTTAATGAGCAGTTCTTC.

This clonotype was counted only a few times. The rearrangement uses TRBV20-1 and TRBJ1-2, with no clear D. V was pared by 1 base and J by 4 bases, with 13 bases between. The germline CDR1 and CDR2 sequences are DFQATT and SNEGSKA (reference sequence). The CDR3 totals 14 residues. CDR3 DNA sequence: TGCAGTGCTAGAGGGTGGCGGGATCTCTATGGCTACACCTTC. Translated: CSARGWRDLYGYTF.

J is TRBJ2-5 and V is TRBV7-2; TRBD2 might be the D (5 bases). With 0 bases removed from V and 2 bases from J, the gap between germline ends came to 13 bases. This CDR3 has 16 residues. Germline loops: CDR1 SGHTA, CDR2 FQGNSA. CDR3 coding DNA: TGTGCCAGCAGCTTAGCGTCGGCTAGCCCACAAGAGACCCAGTACTTC. This gives the protein CASSLASASPQETQYF.

The chain is built from TRBV28 and TRBJ1-5; TRBD1 matches at 10 bases. V lost 7 bases, J lost 1 base, and 7 bases stayed unmatched. Germline loops: CDR1 MDHEN, CDR2 SYDVKM. This CDR3 has 16 residues. The CDR3 loop is CASTRGDRGSNQPQHF. CDR3 DNA sequence: TGTGCCAGCACCAGGGGGGACAGGGGAAGCAATCAGCCCCAGCATTTT.

This chain links TRBV2 with TRBJ1-1, with D tentatively TRBD1 (5 bases). Looked up from germline, CDR1 is SNHLY and CDR2 is FYNNEI. The CDR3 totals 14 residues. V lost 3 bases to trimming and J lost 2 bases, with 10 bases between them. The CDR3 here is CASSERGTNTEAFF. DNA of the CDR3: TGTGCCAGCAGTGAGAGGGGAACCAACACTGAAGCTTTCTTT.

This rearrangement joins TRBV4-2 to TRBJ2-2; D uncertain. The germline V gene encodes CDR1 LGHNA and CDR2 YNFKEQ. The V end lost 0 bases, the J end lost 2 bases, and 16 bases lay between the germline ends. The CDR3 has 18 residues. CDR3 in DNA: TGTGCCAGCAGCCAAGAATCCAGCCAGAGTGGTAACACCGGGGAGCTGTTTTTT. Its protein product is CASSQESSQSGNTGELFF.

This chain links TRBV6-6 with TRBJ2-7; no clear D gene. V was clipped by 0 bases and J by 5 bases, with 14 bases between them. Germline CDR1 reads MNHNY; CDR2 reads SVGAGI (reference sequence). The CDR3 is 15 amino acids. The CDR3 region has the DNA TGTGCCAGCAGTTACTCGACCCTAGTGCCTGACGAGCAGTACTTC. The encoded protein is CASSYSTLVPDEQYF.

J is TRBJ2-3 and V is TRBV28, with a tentative D call TRBD1 (5 bases). The CDR3 has 12 residues. Per the germline V gene, CDR1 is MDHEN and CDR2 is SYDVKM. Trimming removed 6 bases from V and 7 bases from J, with 11 bases in between. CDR3 sequence: CASSPTGHTQYF. CDR3 DNA sequence: TGTGCCAGCAGCCCCACAGGACATACGCAGTATTTT.

Points on this clonotype: A much larger clonotype is one base distant, so this may be a read error. The genes are TRBV28 and TRBJ1-1; D is unresolved. The germline gives CDR1 MDHEN, CDR2 SYDVKM. The CDR3 loop spans 15 amino acids. The CDR3, as DNA: TGTGCCAGCAGTATGAATGGACTGCCGCGGACTGATGCTTTCTTT. Translating gives CASSMNGLPRTDAFF.

The sample holds a few counts of this clonotype. This chain links TRBV5-1 with TRBJ2-7; 10 positions match TRBD1. The germline V gene encodes CDR1 SGHRS and CDR2 YFSETQ. The CDR3 is 15 amino acids. V was pared by 4 bases and J by 3 bases, with 7 bases of the junction left unmatched. The CDR3 DNA follows: TGCGCCAGCAGCCGGACAGGGGGTGATAACTACGAGCAGTACTTC. Translated, it gives CASSRTGGDNYEQYF.

This clonotype was observed at least ten times. The rearrangement uses TRBV7-8 and TRBJ2-7; weak D call: TRBD2 (5 bases). V was clipped by 6 bases and J by 6 bases, with 21 bases between them. Germline values: CDR1 SGHVS, CDR2 FQNEAQ. CDR3 length equals 15 residues. The CDR3 is CASRGSRASGGEQYF. As DNA, the CDR3 is TGTGCCAGCAGGGGGTCGAGGGCAAGCGGTGGCGAGCAGTACTTC.

A remark on this clonotype: This sequence may be a read error, since a much larger clone differs from it by one base. This sequence joins TRBV7-2 and TRBJ2-3; 9 bases match TRBD2. With V trimmed by 2 bases and J by 5 bases, 11 bases remained unmatched. The length of the CDR3 is 17 residues. From germline, CDR1 is SGHTA and CDR2 FQGNSA. CDR3 in amino acids: CASSLNALAGSLDTQYF. The CDR3 region has the DNA TGTGCCAGCAGCTTAAATGCCCTAGCGGGAAGTTTAGATACGCAGTATTTT.

This clonotype came up many times. The chain joins TRBV7-8 to TRBJ2-5; the D call may be TRBD1 or TRBD2 (5 bases each). The CDR3 loop spans 15 amino acids. Trimming took off 2 bases at V and 2 bases at J, with 12 bases between the two ends. CDR1 SGHVS and CDR2 FQNEAQ come from the germline V gene. CDR3 residues: CASSLYEGPQETQYF. The CDR3 DNA follows: TGTGCCAGCAGCTTATACGAGGGACCACAAGAGACCCAGTACTTC.